The T cell receptor (beta chain) under discussion was sequenced for a study of early T cells in non-severe SARS-CoV-2 infection. Study-level information: Bulk RNA from unsorted whole blood was sequenced; chains were unpaired.

Only one count was recorded for this clonotype. MiXCR, run by TCRdb on the 5' RACE reads, gives a single entry per CDR3 protein. The repertoire includes some 85,000 distinct CDR3 sequences, around 13% of them detected once, and under 1.5% sits in the top ten. This CDR3 contains 16 residues. Per germline, CDR1 DFQATT and CDR2 SNEGSKA (reference sequence). V was clipped by 0 bases and J by 1 base; unmatched bases: 4. The chain has TRBV20-1 and TRBJ1-5; 9 bases agree with TRBD1. The source is an adult who was a healthcare worker with PCR-confirmed SARS-CoV-2 infection or an uninfected control (not recorded which). Sequencing was done on a sample of whole blood. The CDR3 coding sequence is TGCAGTGCTAGAGAATGGGACAGGGAAAGCAATCAGCCCCAGCATTTT. Amino acids: CSAREWDRESNQPQHF.